A single sample gave rise to the 14 T cell receptor beta chains below, sequenced in a study of cytomegalovirus exposure and HLA in healthy donors. PCR employed 60 Vbeta and 13 Jbeta primers. Here immunoSEQ multiplex PCR was the method, and the copy in TCRdb shows in-frame clones only, minus some. The sample consists of around 130,000 clones, around four fifths of them appearing once. The specimen was PBMCs. Source of these receptors: a boy aged 2 to 9 in good health and CMV-seronegative.

The chain has TRBV4-3 and TRBJ2-7, with 9 nucleotides matching TRBD1. Germline CDR1 is LGHNA and CDR2 is YSLEER. The CDR3 consists of 15 residues. The ends lost 4 bases at V and 5 bases at J; junction bases unmatched: 9. The CDR3: CASSRGTGSRNEQYF. DNA for the CDR3: TGCGCCAGCAGCCGAGGGACAGGGTCTAGGAACGAGCAGTACTTC.

The chain has TRBV7-2 and TRBJ2-1, with D maybe TRBD2 (6 bases). Germline CDR1 reads SGHTA; CDR2 reads FQGNSA. Between the trimmed V and J ends, which lost 5 bases and 0 bases, there was a span of 17 bases. The CDR3 covers 17 residues. The CDR3 here is CASSPSTGVSSYNEQFF. The CDR3 DNA follows: TGTGCCAGCAGCCCTAGCACGGGAGTTAGCTCCTACAATGAGCAGTTCTTC.

J is TRBJ2-1 and V is TRBV7-9, with D perhaps TRBD1 (5 bases). The V gene's germline CDR1 is SEHNR and CDR2 FQNEAQ (reference sequence). V was clipped by 4 bases and J by 4 bases, with 17 bases between them. This CDR3 comprises 16 residues. CDR3 in amino acids: CASSSRSGHIYNEQFF. CDR3 DNA: TGTGCCAGCAGCTCTAGATCTGGACACATTTACAATGAGCAGTTCTTC.

The CDR3 DNA follows: TGTGCCAGCAGCTTGGGAGGGAATGAGTACGCCCTCCACTTT. Amino acids: CASSLGGNEYALHF. The gene calls are TRBV11-2 and TRBJ1-6; D is unclear. This CDR3 region has 14 residues. CDR1 and CDR2 from the germline V gene are SGHAT and FQNNGV. The V end was cut by 3 bases, the J end by 14 bases, with 17 bases between.

The gene calls are TRBV5-1 and TRBJ1-1; 7 bases agree with TRBD1. From germline, CDR1 is SGHRS and CDR2 YFSETQ. V shed 3 bases and J 5 bases; nucleotides not matched to a gene: 4. The CDR3 has 13 amino acids. The CDR3 region is CASSSRGWTEAFF. In nucleotides, the CDR3 is TGCGCCAGCAGCTCCAGGGGGTGGACTGAAGCTTTCTTT.

The chain uses TRBV11-2 and TRBJ1-1, with no clear D. The V end lost 5 bases, the J end lost 6 bases, and 10 bases lay between the germline ends. Germline loops: CDR1 SGHAT, CDR2 FQNNGV. The CDR3 extends over 12 amino acids. The CDR3 spells CASSGGKSEAFF. CDR3 bases: TGTGCCAGCAGCGGCGGGAAATCTGAAGCTTTCTTT.

The chain carries TRBV19 and TRBJ1-5; a weak D match, TRBD1 (5 bases). V lost 6 bases, J lost 0 bases, and 9 bases lay in between. Looked up from germline, CDR1 is LNHDA and CDR2 is SQIVND (reference sequence). The CDR3 runs to 14 residues. CDR3 sequence reads: CASSPRDSNQPQHF. CDR3 coding DNA: TGTGCCAGTAGCCCCAGGGATAGCAATCAGCCCCAGCATTTT.

V gene TRBV13 combines with J gene TRBJ2-1; 9 bases match TRBD1. The V and J ends lost 5 bases and 2 bases, in that order; junction bases with no gene match: 7. Germline lookup yields CDR1 PRHDT and CDR2 FYEKMQ (reference sequence). This CDR3 spans 16 amino acids. CDR3 protein: CASSQRTGVAYNEQFF. The CDR3 DNA is TGTGCCAGCAGCCAGAGGACAGGGGTTGCCTACAATGAGCAGTTCTTC. The full variable domain, its missing parts supplied by reference TRBV13 and TRBJ2-1, is AAGVIQSPRHLIKEKRETATLKCYPIPRHDTVYWYQQGPGQDPQFLISFYEKMQSDKGSIPDRFSAQQFSDYHSELNMSSLELGDSALYFCASSQRTGVAYNEQFFGPGTRLTVL.

The rearrangement links TRBV4-3 to TRBJ2-7; D might be TRBD2 (5 bases). From germline, CDR1 is LGHNA and CDR2 YSLEER. The ends were cut back, 4 bases at V and 5 bases at J, with 18 bases in the middle. The CDR3 has 15 residues. The CDR3 here is CASSPAPGDGNEQYF. The CDR3 coding sequence is TGCGCCAGCAGCCCCGCCCCCGGAGACGGGAACGAGCAGTACTTC.

The chain links TRBV5-1 to TRBJ1-5; D not resolved. This CDR3 region has 13 residues. V lost 4 bases and J lost 4, with 9 bases in between. Germline CDR1 and CDR2: SGHRS and YFSETQ. CDR3 loop: CASSPTGNQPQHF. CDR3 bases: TGCGCCAGCAGCCCCACCGGGAATCAGCCCCAGCATTTT.

The chain uses TRBV19 and TRBJ2-7; 7 positions match TRBD1. V lost 2 bases and J lost 2; bases outside the gene matches: 6. CDR1 and CDR2 from the germline V gene are LNHDA and SQIVND (reference sequence). The CDR3 is 15 amino acids. CDR3 in DNA: TGTGCCAGTAGTATAATCGCCGGGACAGCCTACGAGCAGTACTTC. This encodes CASSIIAGTAYEQYF.

A note on this clone: The junction shows a germline mismatch at one end, possibly a read error. V usage is TRBV7-9 and J usage is TRBJ2-7, with 8 bases matching TRBD1. The CDR3 has 17 amino acids. Germline CDR1 reads SEHNR; CDR2 reads FQNEAQ (reference sequence). The CDR3 DNA reads as TGTTCCAGCAGCTTAGAGCCGCCGTGGGACAGGTTCCACGAGCAGTACTTC. It translates to CSSSLEPPWDRFHEQYF.

The chain joins TRBV19 to TRBJ2-1; 7 bases are shared with TRBD2. The CDR3 consists of 14 residues. From germline, CDR1 is LNHDA and CDR2 SQIVND (reference sequence). Trimming at V came to 2 bases and at J to 9 bases, leaving 7 bases not matched to a gene. CDR3 protein: CASSIRTRSGEQFF. The CDR3 DNA is TGTGCCAGTAGTATAAGGACTAGATCGGGTGAGCAGTTCTTC. The full variable domain, its missing parts supplied by reference TRBV19 and TRBJ2-1, is DGGITQSPKYLFRKEGQNVTLSCEQNLNHDAMYWYRQDPGQGLRLIYYSQIVNDFQKGDIAEGYSVSREKKESFPLTVTSAQKNPTAFYLCASSIRTRSGEQFFGPGTRLTVL.

The chain carries TRBV2 and TRBJ1-5; a weak D match, TRBD1 (6 bases). The V gene lost 2 bases and the J gene lost 1 base, with 9 bases spanning the gap. Germline V gives CDR1 SNHLY, CDR2 FYNNEI. This CDR3 region has 15 residues. The chain's CDR3 is CASSEWGQSNQPQHF. Here the CDR3 DNA reads TGTGCCAGCAGTGAATGGGGGCAGAGCAATCAGCCCCAGCATTTT.